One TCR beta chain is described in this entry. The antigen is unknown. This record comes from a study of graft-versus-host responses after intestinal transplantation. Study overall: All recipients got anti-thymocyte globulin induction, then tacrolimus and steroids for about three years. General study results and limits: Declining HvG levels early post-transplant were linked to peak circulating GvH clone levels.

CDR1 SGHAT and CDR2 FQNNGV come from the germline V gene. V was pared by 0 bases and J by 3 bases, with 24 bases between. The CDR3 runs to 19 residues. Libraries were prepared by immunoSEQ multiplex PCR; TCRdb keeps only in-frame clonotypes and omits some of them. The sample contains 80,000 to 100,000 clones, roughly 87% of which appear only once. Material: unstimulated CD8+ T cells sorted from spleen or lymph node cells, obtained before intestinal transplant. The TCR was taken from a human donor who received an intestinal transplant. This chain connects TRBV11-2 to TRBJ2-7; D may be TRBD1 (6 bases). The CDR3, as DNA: TGTGCCAGCAGCTTAGATTGGAGACAGGTGGGGTGTGGGCACTACGAGCAGTACTTC. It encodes CASSLDWRQVGCGHYEQYF.